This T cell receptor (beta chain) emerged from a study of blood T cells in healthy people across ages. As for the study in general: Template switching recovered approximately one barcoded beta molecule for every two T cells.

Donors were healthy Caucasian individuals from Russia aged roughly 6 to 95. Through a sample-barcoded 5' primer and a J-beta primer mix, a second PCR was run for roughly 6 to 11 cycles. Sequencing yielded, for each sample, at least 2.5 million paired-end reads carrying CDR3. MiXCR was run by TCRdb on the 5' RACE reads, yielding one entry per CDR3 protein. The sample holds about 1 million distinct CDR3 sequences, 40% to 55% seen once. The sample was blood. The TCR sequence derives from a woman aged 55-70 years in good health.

The CDR3 region is CSARTSASDTQYF. The CDR3 DNA follows: TGCAGTGCTAGGACTAGCGCTTCAGATACGCAGTATTTT. The V gene is TRBV20-1, the J gene TRBJ2-3; 8 bases align to TRBD2. In germline, CDR1 is DFQATT, CDR2 SNEGSKA (reference sequence). J lost 4 bases, V lost 3 bases, and 3 bases had no gene match. The length of the CDR3 is 13 residues.